Shown below are 17 T cell receptor beta chains from a single sample sequenced in a study of T cells expressing NK-cell markers. One entry per CDR3 protein, without DNA, is what TCRdb gives after re-calling the 5' RACE reads. The sample data list about 380,000 distinct CDR3 sequences. Sequenced input: blood T cells: a sorted CD56 or NKG2C T cell subset, CD4+ or CD8+ T cells, or bulk PBMC T cells (not recorded which). Every receptor here comes from a man aged 18 to 69 in good health.

The V gene is TRBV7-2, the J gene TRBJ2-3; no DNA is available, so the TRBD1 call from TCRdb remains unchecked. CDR3 size: 15 residues. Per the germline V gene, CDR1 is SGHTA and CDR2 is FQGNSA. CDR3 region: CASSRVWGGEDTQYF.

V gene TRBV20-1 combines with J gene TRBJ2-4; TCRdb reports TRBD2, a call that lacks DNA to check it against. This CDR3 comprises 14 residues. CDR1 and CDR2 (germline): DFQATT, SNEGSKA (reference sequence). The CDR3 loop reads CSAALAGGQNIQYF.

The gene calls are TRBV18 and TRBJ2-2; TCRdb's D call, TRBD1, is unchecked because there is no DNA. The germline V gene encodes CDR1 KGHSH and CDR2 LQKENI. This CDR3 region has 15 residues. CDR3 region: CASSPTQGATGELFF.

This sequence joins TRBV27 and TRBJ2-7; as DNA is missing, the TRBD1 call by TCRdb cannot be tested. Germline CDR1 MNHEY, CDR2 SMNVEV (reference sequence). The CDR3 length is 17 residues. CDR3 region: CASSTNPGQGSSGEQYF.

This CDR3 reads CASRGRTGGITNEQFF. V is TRBV12-3 or TRBV12-4 and J is TRBJ2-1; lacking DNA, the TRBD1 call made by TCRdb goes unchecked. The CDR3 covers 16 residues.

The chain recombines TRBV18 with TRBJ2-5; the TCRdb D gene call, TRBD2, has no DNA to confirm it. This CDR3 spans 12 amino acids. The germline gives CDR1 KGHSH, CDR2 LQKENI. The CDR3 loop is CASSSQRETQYF.

The V and J genes are TRBV5-1 and TRBJ2-3; TCRdb designates TRBD2, a call that cannot be tested without DNA. CDR1 is SGHRS and CDR2 is YFSETQ in the germline V gene. CDR3 length equals 16 residues. The CDR3 loop is CASSFTGSGLTDTQYF.

This chain links TRBV18 with TRBJ2-7. Per germline, CDR1 KGHSH and CDR2 LQKENI. The CDR3 contains 14 residues. CDR3 sequence: CASSPSGYAHEQYF. Together with reference TRBV18 and TRBJ2-7, the CDR3 gives the full variable domain: NAGVMQNPRHLVRRRGQEARLRCSPMKGHSHVYWYRQLPEEGLKFMVYLQKENIIDESGMPKERFSAEFPKEGPSILRIQQVVRGDSAAYFCASSPSGYAHEQYFGPGTRLTVT.

The chain is built from TRBV6-1 and TRBJ1-3. The CDR3 extends over 16 amino acids. The germline gives CDR1 MNHNS, CDR2 SASEGT. CDR3: CASSQLTASSGNTIYF.

The J gene is TRBJ2-7, the V gene TRBV4-2; the TCRdb D gene call, TRBD1, has no DNA to confirm it. The CDR3 has 15 amino acids. Germline CDR1 LGHNA, CDR2 YNFKEQ. The CDR3 sequence is CASSRTPGQGNLLYF.

This chain connects TRBV18 to TRBJ1-5; TCRdb calls TRBD1, which cannot be checked without DNA. The length of the CDR3 is 14 residues. CDR1 and CDR2 from the germline V gene are KGHSH and LQKENI. The CDR3 region is CASSEDRGGQPQHF. Full variable domain (outside the CDR3, taken from reference TRBV18 and TRBJ1-5): NAGVMQNPRHLVRRRGQEARLRCSPMKGHSHVYWYRQLPEEGLKFMVYLQKENIIDESGMPKERFSAEFPKEGPSILRIQQVVRGDSAAYFCASSEDRGGQPQHFGDGTRLSIL.

V gene TRBV5-5 combines with J gene TRBJ2-2; TCRdb proposes TRBD1, but this gene call is untestable without DNA. Germline V gives CDR1 SGHKS, CDR2 YYEKEE (reference sequence). CDR3 length: 17 amino acids. Here the CDR3 reads CASSYEWGTGASGELFF.

V is TRBV12-3 or TRBV12-4 and J is TRBJ2-5; the TCRdb call, TRBD1, lacks DNA for checking. The CDR3 spans 15 residues. Here the CDR3 reads CARALETGPGETQYF.

The chain links TRBV7-9 to TRBJ1-2; the D call from TCRdb, TRBD1, cannot be confirmed without DNA. CDR1 is SEHNR, CDR2 FQNEAQ, per germline (reference sequence). The CDR3 runs to 14 residues. Here the CDR3 reads CASSRPGAPYGYTF.

The V call is TRBV20-1, the J call TRBJ1-4; the D call of TRBD1 rests on TCRdb alone, since no DNA is present to check it. CDR1 is DFQATT and CDR2 is SNEGSKA in the germline V gene (reference sequence). CDR3 length: 14 residues. This chain's CDR3 is CSASWRQGEEKLFF.

CDR3 region: CASRRQANTEAFF. V is TRBV5-1 and J is TRBJ1-1; without DNA, the TCRdb call of TRBD1 cannot be checked. The CDR3 contains 13 residues. Germline loops: CDR1 SGHRS, CDR2 YFSETQ.

CDR3 region: CASSLARGSGANVLTF. V is TRBV7-2 and J is TRBJ2-6. Germline CDR1 is SGHTA and CDR2 is FQGNSA. This CDR3 is built from 16 residues.